Shown below are 21 T cell receptor beta chains from a single sample sequenced in a study of blood T cell repertoires in COVID-19. Data came from immunoSEQ multiplex PCR; TCRdb stores just in-frame clones and leaves some out. This repertoire shows around 160,000 clones, 88% found once; its top ten account for roughly 2%. The sequenced sample consisted of peripheral blood. The source is a human donor in a cohort sampled during active COVID-19.

This rearrangement joins TRBV7-2 to TRBJ1-1; D may be TRBD1 (5 bases). V was clipped by 0 bases and J by 2 bases, with 10 bases between them. The CDR3 spans 15 residues. Germline CDR1 SGHTA, CDR2 FQGNSA. CDR3: CASSLAGGGNTEAFF. The CDR3 DNA reads TGTGCCAGCAGCTTAGCTGGCGGGGGTAACACTGAAGCTTTCTTT.

The chain joins TRBV5-8 to TRBJ2-7; TRBD1 is a possible D gene (6 bases). V was cut by 2 bases and J by 5 bases, with 23 bases left in between. This CDR3 region has 17 residues. The germline CDR1 and CDR2 sequences are SGHTS and YDEGEE. The CDR3 protein is CASSFIRDTLGYDEQYF. In DNA form, the CDR3 reads TGTGCCAGCAGCTTCATCCGGGACACCCTAGGATACGACGAGCAGTACTTC.

The gene calls are TRBV18 and TRBJ1-5; D may be TRBD1 (6 bases). V lost 3 bases, J lost 4 bases, and 10 bases lay in between. Germline V gives CDR1 KGHSH, CDR2 LQKENI. The CDR3 has 14 amino acids. CDR3 amino acids: CASSPQGFNQPQHF. The CDR3 region has the DNA TGTGCCAGCTCACCGCAGGGGTTTAATCAGCCCCAGCATTTT. Filled out from reference TRBV18 and TRBJ1-5, the complete variable domain reads NAGVMQNPRHLVRRRGQEARLRCSPMKGHSHVYWYRQLPEEGLKFMVYLQKENIIDESGMPKERFSAEFPKEGPSILRIQQVVRGDSAAYFCASSPQGFNQPQHFGDGTRLSIL.

The V gene is TRBV4-1, the J gene TRBJ1-2; perhaps TRBD1 as D (5 bases). This CDR3 spans 16 amino acids. V dropped 4 bases and J dropped 0 bases, with 15 bases sitting between them. Germline CDR1 MGHRA, CDR2 YSYEKL. DNA of the CDR3: TGCGCCAGCAGCCCGGGAGGGGTACAAGCTAACTATGGCTACACCTTC. This translates into CASSPGGVQANYGYTF.

This chain connects TRBV7-2 to TRBJ2-7, with a tentative D call TRBD1 (6 bases). CDR1 SGHTA and CDR2 FQGNSA come from the germline V gene. V dropped 3 bases and J dropped 0 bases, with 15 bases sitting between them. This CDR3 comprises 16 residues. The CDR3 region is CASSFYGQSRSYEQYF. The CDR3 DNA sequence: TGTGCCAGCAGCTTCTATGGACAGTCCCGCTCCTACGAGCAGTACTTC.

V and J are TRBV6-6 and TRBJ2-1; 7 nucleotides line up with TRBD2. CDR3 length: 14 amino acids. V lost 6 bases and J lost 4; bases outside the gene matches: 6. Germline CDR1 MNHNY, CDR2 SVGAGI (reference sequence). CDR3 in DNA: TGTGCCAGCAGCCTCCGGGGGGTATACAATGAGCAGTTCTTC. Translation gives CASSLRGVYNEQFF.

The CDR3 spells CASSRGQVGNQPQHF. Here the CDR3 DNA reads TGTGCCAGCAGCCGCGGACAGGTCGGCAATCAGCCCCAGCATTTT. The V call is TRBV28, the J call TRBJ1-5; 7 nucleotides match TRBD1. The CDR3 totals 15 residues. CDR1 is MDHEN and CDR2 is SYDVKM in the germline V gene. Trimming took 6 bases from V and 2 from J; bases not matched to a gene: 7.

The chain combines TRBV19 with TRBJ2-5, with a possible D match to TRBD1 (7 bases). The CDR3 consists of 13 residues. The germline gives CDR1 LNHDA, CDR2 SQIVND (reference sequence). Trimming took off 5 bases at V and 4 bases at J, with 11 bases between the two ends. The chain's CDR3 is CASSQGGGETQYF. The CDR3, as DNA: TGTGCCAGTAGTCAGGGGGGAGGAGAGACCCAGTACTTC.

This clone has just one count. This rearrangement joins TRBV9 to TRBJ2-1; 7 bases line up with TRBD2. Per germline, CDR1 SGDLS and CDR2 YYNGEE. The J segment lost 0 bases and the V segment lost 3 bases, leaving 3 bases of the junction unmatched. This CDR3 is 15 amino acids long. The CDR3: CASSEREGSYNEQFF. DNA for the CDR3: TGTGCCAGCAGCGAAAGGGAGGGCTCCTACAATGAGCAGTTCTTC.

The chain uses TRBV19 and TRBJ1-2; no clear D gene. Germline CDR1 reads LNHDA; CDR2 reads SQIVND (reference sequence). CDR3 size: 15 residues. The ends were cut back, 7 bases at V and 0 bases at J, with 15 bases in the middle. CDR3 residues: CASTEGPQANYGYTF. The CDR3 DNA is TGTGCCAGTACCGAGGGCCCCCAGGCTAACTATGGCTACACCTTC.

The chain uses TRBV28 and TRBJ2-1; 12 bases agree with TRBD1. With V trimmed by 11 bases and J by 7 bases, 9 bases remained unmatched. Per the germline V gene, CDR1 is MDHEN and CDR2 is SYDVKM. The CDR3 covers 14 residues. CDR3 nucleotides: TGTGCCTGCGGGGGACAGGGGGCTTGGAATGAGCAGTTCTTC. Its protein is CACGGQGAWNEQFF.

The chain has TRBV5-4 and TRBJ1-1, with 7 nucleotides matching TRBD1. Germline-derived CDR1 and CDR2 are SGHNT and YYREEE (reference sequence). The CDR3 length is 15 residues. V was pared by 4 bases and J by 5 bases, with 11 bases of the junction left unmatched. This CDR3 is CASSPRVRGHTEAFF. CDR3 sequence (DNA): TGTGCCAGCAGCCCTCGAGTGAGGGGGCATACTGAAGCTTTCTTT.

The count of this clone is one. The gene calls are TRBV4-3 and TRBJ1-2; 7 nucleotides line up with TRBD1. Germline CDR1 and CDR2: LGHNA and YSLEER. J lost 8 bases, V lost 5 bases, and 17 bases had no gene match. This CDR3 is 16 amino acids long. This CDR3 is CASSVFSKGTVGGYTF. CDR3 DNA: TGCGCCAGCAGCGTTTTTAGCAAAGGGACAGTAGGCGGCTACACCTTC.

The chain combines TRBV11-2 with TRBJ2-3; D is perhaps TRBD2 (6 bases). Trimming took 5 bases from V and 1 from J, leaving 13 bases between them. Looked up from germline, CDR1 is SGHAT and CDR2 is FQNNGV. The CDR3 is 15 residues long. The CDR3 sequence is CASSAVGGRTDTQYF. The DNA of the CDR3 is TGTGCCAGCAGCGCCGTGGGGGGACGCACAGATACGCAGTATTTT.

V is TRBV7-9 and J is TRBJ2-1, with D possibly TRBD2 on 6 matching bases. The V and J ends lost 4 bases and 8 bases respectively, with 12 bases between them. This CDR3 has 13 amino acids. Germline V gene lookup returns CDR1 SEHNR and CDR2 FQNEAQ (reference sequence). The CDR3, as DNA: TGTGCCAGCAGCTCCCGACTAGTCGATGAGCAGTTCTTC. Its protein is CASSSRLVDEQFF.

The chain links TRBV7-8 to TRBJ1-4; 12 bases line up with TRBD1. Germline assignment: CDR1 SGHVS and CDR2 FQNEAQ. The junction had 13 bases not matched to a gene; V was cut back by 5 bases and J by 6 bases. The CDR3 loop spans 18 amino acids. CDR3 amino acids: CASSAGTGGLTRYEKLFF. In nucleotides, the CDR3 is TGTGCCAGCAGCGCCGGGACAGGGGGCTTAACCCGATATGAAAAACTGTTTTTT.

The gene calls are TRBV2 and TRBJ2-6; 12 bases fit TRBD1. V was pared by 6 bases and J by 1 base, with 4 bases of the junction left unmatched. The CDR3 extends over 17 amino acids. Germline assignment: CDR1 SNHLY and CDR2 FYNNEI. CDR3 nucleotides: TGTGCCAGCAGATCGGGACAGGGGGCATCTGGGGCCAACGTCCTGACTTTC. This sequence encodes CASRSGQGASGANVLTF.

The chain carries TRBV5-4 and TRBJ2-5, with TRBD1 as a possible D gene (6 bases). The germline V gene has CDR1 SGHNT and CDR2 YYREEE (reference sequence). V was cut by 2 bases and J by 5 bases, with 16 bases left in between. This CDR3 has 15 amino acids. In nucleotides, the CDR3 is TGTGCCAGCAGCTTTTCGGCAGGGGTTTCGGAGACCCAGTACTTC. Its translation is CASSFSAGVSETQYF.

The CDR3 sequence: CASSFGQGGNTEAFF. Written as DNA, the CDR3 is TGTGCCAGCAGCTTTGGACAGGGCGGGAACACTGAAGCTTTCTTT. The V call is TRBV11-2, the J call TRBJ1-1; 8 bases line up with TRBD1. CDR1 and CDR2 (germline): SGHAT, FQNNGV. Trimming removed 3 bases from V and 1 base from J; junction bases left unmatched: 4. CDR3 length: 15 residues.

The chain combines TRBV7-2 with TRBJ2-7; 9 nucleotides align to TRBD2. The CDR3 consists of 15 residues. The V segment lost 5 bases and the J segment 4 bases; nucleotides outside the gene matches: 9. CDR1 is SGHTA, CDR2 FQGNSA, per germline. For the CDR3, the DNA is TGTGCCAGCAGCCACGCGGGGGGGAGTGCGTACGAGCAGTACTTC. Translation: CASSHAGGSAYEQYF.

As DNA, the CDR3 is TGTGCCACCAGTCAAACAGGAGTACAAGAGACCCAGTACTTC. It encodes CATSQTGVQETQYF. The V call is TRBV24-1, the J call TRBJ2-5, with D possibly being TRBD1 (5 bases). The V and J ends lost 6 bases and 2 bases respectively, with 12 bases between them. CDR1 and CDR2 (germline): KGHDR, SFDVKD. The CDR3 sequence is 14 residues long.